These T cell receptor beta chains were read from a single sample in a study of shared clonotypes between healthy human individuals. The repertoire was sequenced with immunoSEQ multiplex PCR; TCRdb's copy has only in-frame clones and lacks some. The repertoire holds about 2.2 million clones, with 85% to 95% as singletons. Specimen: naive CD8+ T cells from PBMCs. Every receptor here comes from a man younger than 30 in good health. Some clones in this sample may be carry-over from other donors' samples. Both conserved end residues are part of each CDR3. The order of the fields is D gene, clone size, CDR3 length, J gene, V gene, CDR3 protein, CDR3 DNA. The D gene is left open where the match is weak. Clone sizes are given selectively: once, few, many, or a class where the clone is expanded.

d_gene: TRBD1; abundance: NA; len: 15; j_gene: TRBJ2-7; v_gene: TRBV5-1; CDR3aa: CASSFATGRAYEQYF; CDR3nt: TGCGCCAGCAGCTTCGCGACAGGGCGGGCCTACGAGCAGTACTTC
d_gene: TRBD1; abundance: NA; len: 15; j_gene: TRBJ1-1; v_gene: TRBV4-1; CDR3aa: CASSQGTGTNTEAFF; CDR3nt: TGCGCCAGCAGCCAAGGGACAGGAACGAACACTGAAGCTTTCTTT
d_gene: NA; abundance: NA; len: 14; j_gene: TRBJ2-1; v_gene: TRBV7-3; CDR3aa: CASSLRAGMDEQFF; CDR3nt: TGTGCCAGCAGCTTAAGGGCAGGTATGGATGAGCAGTTCTTC
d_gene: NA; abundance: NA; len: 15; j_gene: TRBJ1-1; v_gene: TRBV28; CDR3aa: CASIPRRGSSTEAFF; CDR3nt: TGTGCCAGCATTCCTCGGCGGGGATCAAGTACTGAAGCTTTCTTT
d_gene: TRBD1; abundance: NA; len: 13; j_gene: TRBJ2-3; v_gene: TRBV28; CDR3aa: CASTGTGTDTQYF; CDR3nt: TGTGCCAGCACCGGGACAGGCACAGATACGCAGTATTTT
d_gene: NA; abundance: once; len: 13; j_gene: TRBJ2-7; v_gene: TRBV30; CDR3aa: CAWSAGAEYEQYF; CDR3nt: TGTGCCTGGAGTGCAGGAGCGGAATACGAGCAGTACTTC
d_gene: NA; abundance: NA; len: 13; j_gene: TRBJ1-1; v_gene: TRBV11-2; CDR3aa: CASSHGGDTEAFF; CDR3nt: TGTGCCAGCAGCCACGGGGGGGACACTGAAGCTTTCTTT
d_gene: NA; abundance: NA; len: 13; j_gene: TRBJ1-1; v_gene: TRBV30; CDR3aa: CAWSVAINTEAFF; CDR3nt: TGTGCCTGGAGTGTGGCGATAAACACTGAAGCTTTCTTT
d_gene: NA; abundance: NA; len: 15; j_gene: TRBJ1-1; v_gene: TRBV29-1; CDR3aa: CSVVHRESGSTEAFF; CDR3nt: TGCAGCGTTGTACACAGGGAATCGGGAAGCACTGAAGCTTTCTTT
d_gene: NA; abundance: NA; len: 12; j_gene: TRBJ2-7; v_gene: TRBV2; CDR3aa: CASRMGGWEQYF; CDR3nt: TGTGCCAGCAGGATGGGGGGTTGGGAGCAGTACTTC
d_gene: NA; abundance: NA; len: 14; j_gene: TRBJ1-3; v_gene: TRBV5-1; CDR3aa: CASSPDMDGNTIYF; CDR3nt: TGCGCCAGCAGCCCGGACATGGATGGAAACACCATATATTTT
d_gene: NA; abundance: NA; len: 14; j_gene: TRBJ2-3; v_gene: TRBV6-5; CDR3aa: CASSYWEGTDTQYF; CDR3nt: TGTGCCAGCAGTTACTGGGAGGGCACAGATACGCAGTATTTT
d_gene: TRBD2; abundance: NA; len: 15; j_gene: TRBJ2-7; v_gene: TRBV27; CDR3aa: CASSSGLAGVYEQYF; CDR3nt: TGTGCCAGCAGTAGTGGACTAGCGGGAGTCTACGAGCAGTACTTC
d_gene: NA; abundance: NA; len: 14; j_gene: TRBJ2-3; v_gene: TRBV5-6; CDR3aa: CASSLGDLADTQYF; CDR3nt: TGTGCCAGCAGCTTGGGGGACCTCGCAGATACGCAGTATTTT
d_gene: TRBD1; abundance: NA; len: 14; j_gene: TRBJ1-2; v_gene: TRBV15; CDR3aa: CATGVGQGAFGYTF; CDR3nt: TGTGCCACCGGTGTGGGACAGGGGGCGTTTGGCTACACCTTC
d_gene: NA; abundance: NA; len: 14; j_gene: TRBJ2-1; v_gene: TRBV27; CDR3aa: CASSFGSTYNEQFF; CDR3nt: TGTGCCAGCAGTTTTGGCTCGACCTACAATGAGCAGTTCTTC
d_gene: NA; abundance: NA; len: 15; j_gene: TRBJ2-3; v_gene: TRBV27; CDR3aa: CASSRRAASTDTQYF; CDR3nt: TGTGCCAGCAGTCGGAGGGCAGCGTCAACAGATACGCAGTATTTT
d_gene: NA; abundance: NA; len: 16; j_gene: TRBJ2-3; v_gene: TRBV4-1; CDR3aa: CASSQVVQVGPDTQYF; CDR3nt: TGCGCCAGCAGCCAAGTAGTACAGGTGGGGCCAGATACGCAGTATTTT
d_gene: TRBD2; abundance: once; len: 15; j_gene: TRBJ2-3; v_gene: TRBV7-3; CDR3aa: CASSSSGTGTDTQYF; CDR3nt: TGTGCCAGCAGCTCGAGCGGGACTGGCACAGATACGCAGTATTTT
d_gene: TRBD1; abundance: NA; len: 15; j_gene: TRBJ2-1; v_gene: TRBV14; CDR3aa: CASSQVVGQGSEQFF; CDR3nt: TGTGCCAGCAGCCAAGTAGTGGGACAGGGGTCTGAGCAGTTCTTC
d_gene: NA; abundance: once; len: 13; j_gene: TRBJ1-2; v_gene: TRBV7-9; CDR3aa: CASSSTRAPGYTF; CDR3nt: TGTGCCAGCAGCTCCACCAGGGCTCCGGGCTACACCTTC
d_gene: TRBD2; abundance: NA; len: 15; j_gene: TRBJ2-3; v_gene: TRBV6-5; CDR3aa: CASSYMGRGTDTQYF; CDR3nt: TGTGCCAGCAGTTATATGGGGAGGGGCACAGATACGCAGTATTTT